One TCR beta chain is described in this entry. Its target is unknown. These data originate in a study of monozygotic twins with inflammatory bowel disease. Study conclusions and caveats: Any single strong signal or clonotype tied to IBD lacked support.

Blood, under 3 ml, was drawn per donor. This CDR3 contains 12 residues. Total RNA, at roughly 3.5 ug, went into every TCR library. UMIs bearing a 6-nucleotide sample barcode were added through template switching. TCRdb reworked the 5' RACE reads into one entry per CDR3 protein, no DNA. The sample's table shows around 380,000 distinct CDR3 sequences. The chain couples TRBV12-3 or TRBV12-4 to TRBJ1-2; absent DNA, TCRdb's TRBD1 call cannot be checked. Sequenced material: blood. This clonotype originated in a human donor with ulcerative colitis or Crohn's disease, or a healthy co-twin of an affected twin (not recorded which). The CDR3: CASRGDSYGYTF.